Listed here are 18 T cell receptor beta chains from one sample, sequenced in a study of spatial heterogeneity in lung cancer. TCRdb reprocessed the 5' RACE reads with MiXCR, giving one entry per CDR3 protein. The sample has 20,000 to 25,000 distinct CDR3 sequences; roughly 4.2% are singletons. The time point is: sample taken at primary tumor resection. The input material, whole RNA from tumor, nontumor lung or frozen PBMC, was sequenced unsorted. The source material was PBMCs, sampled at surgery. The source of these receptors is a male donor with early-stage non-small cell lung cancer.

The chain links TRBV28 to TRBJ2-7; TRBD1 aligns across 7 bases. Germline assignment: CDR1 MDHEN and CDR2 SYDVKM. J was trimmed by 0 bases and V by 5 bases; bases with no gene match: 10. The CDR3 consists of 16 residues. As DNA, the CDR3 is TGTGCCAGCAGTCCCACAACCGGGACAGCCTCCTACGAGCAGTACTTC. Its protein is CASSPTTGTASYEQYF.

This clonotype was observed many times. V and J are TRBV10-3 and TRBJ2-7; no clear D gene. Trimming left V 0 bases short and J 2 bases short, with 8 bases between. Germline assignment: CDR1 ENHRY and CDR2 SYGVKD. The CDR3 is 14 amino acids. Here the CDR3 reads CAISESNFAYEQYF. In nucleotides, the CDR3 is TGTGCCATCAGTGAGTCGAACTTTGCCTACGAGCAGTACTTC.

This clonotype was counted at least ten times. The V call is TRBV11-3, the J call TRBJ1-6; D perhaps matches TRBD1 (5 bases). V lost 4 bases to trimming and J lost 8 bases, with 9 bases between them. CDR1 and CDR2 from the germline V gene are SGHNT and YENEEA. The CDR3 consists of 13 residues. The CDR3 region is CASSSGDDSPLHF. CDR3 nucleotides: TGTGCCAGCAGCTCCGGGGACGATTCACCCCTCCACTTT.

In this sample, this clonotype turned up many times. The rearrangement joins TRBV9 to TRBJ2-3, with 13 bases identical to TRBD2. CDR3 length: 15 residues. J was trimmed by 7 bases and V by 8 bases; bases with no gene match: 10. Germline loops: CDR1 SGDLS, CDR2 YYNGEE. The CDR3, as DNA: TGTGCCAGTTCCGGGACTAGCGGGATTTTCAATACGCAGTATTTT. Translated: CASSGTSGIFNTQYF.

This clonotype was picked up many times. The chain is built from TRBV18 and TRBJ1-1, with 9 bases fitting TRBD1. Germline trimming cut 4 bases from V and 10 bases from J; bases unmatched to any gene: 4. The CDR3 has 12 amino acids. Germline V gene data show CDR1 as KGHSH and CDR2 as LQKENI. Written as DNA, the CDR3 is TGTGCCAGCTCACTAGAGACAGGGGGAGCTTTCTTT. This codes for CASSLETGGAFF.

This clonotype is labeled medium-sized. The chain joins TRBV6-2 or TRBV6-3 to TRBJ2-1; no definite D call. Germline V lookup: CDR1 MNHEY, CDR2 SVGEGT. V dropped 4 bases and J dropped 14 bases, with 15 bases sitting between them. The CDR3 is 12 residues long. CDR3 sequence reads: CASSSSPLGKFF. CDR3 in DNA: TGTGCCAGCAGTTCGAGCCCCCTCGGAAAGTTCTTC.

In this sample, this clonotype turned up many times. The chain employs TRBV20-1 and TRBJ2-7; 11 bases map to TRBD1. CDR1 and CDR2 (germline): DFQATT, SNEGSKA (reference sequence). The CDR3 consists of 14 residues. Trimming at V came to 6 bases and at J to 1 base, leaving 5 bases not matched to a gene. CDR3 nucleotides: TGCAGTGCCAGGACAGGGGGCGCATCCTACGAGCAGTACTTC. Residues: CSARTGGASYEQYF.

This chain joins TRBV7-2 and TRBJ1-6; 9 bases agree with TRBD1. The CDR3 covers 16 residues. Germline CDR1 SGHTA, CDR2 FQGNSA. Trimming removed 1 base from V and 10 bases from J; junction bases left unmatched: 8. This CDR3 reads CASSLVAGQGGSPLHF. CDR3 nucleotides: TGTGCCAGCAGCTTAGTAGCGGGACAGGGCGGATCACCCCTCCACTTT.

The sample holds many counts of this clonotype. The chain carries TRBV4-1 and TRBJ1-3; possibly TRBD1 for D (5 bases). Trimming shortened V by 0 bases and J by 2 bases, and 14 bases separated the two germline ends. The CDR3 runs 17 residues. The germline CDR1 and CDR2 sequences are MGHRA and YSYEKL. CDR3 in DNA: TGCGCCAGCAGCCAAGATGGGGGACTTGGGACTGGAAACACCATATATTTT. It specifies CASSQDGGLGTGNTIYF.

In this sample, this clonotype turned up many times. The CDR3 DNA reads TGTGCCAGCAGCTTAGCCCGACCCGGATTAGCGGGAGTATCTGGAGAGCAGTACTTC. This translates into CASSLARPGLAGVSGEQYF. This chain connects TRBV7-2 to TRBJ2-7, with TRBD2 matching 9 bases. The CDR3 runs to 19 residues. V dropped 0 bases and J dropped 7; count of bases not matched to a gene: 19. Germline CDR1 is SGHTA and CDR2 is FQGNSA.

This clonotype has a count of ten or more. The chain carries TRBV3-1 and TRBJ2-3; 12 nucleotides match TRBD2. V lost 7 bases and J lost 2; bases outside the gene matches: 10. CDR1 LGHDT and CDR2 YNNKEL come from the germline V gene (reference sequence). The CDR3 length is 17 residues. The CDR3: CASTRHPSGGATDTQYF. The CDR3 region has the DNA TGTGCCAGCACTAGACACCCTAGCGGGGGGGCCACAGATACGCAGTATTTT.

This clonotype was seen repeatedly, ten times or more. The chain uses TRBV7-2 and TRBJ2-1; D is ambiguous. There are 13 residues in the CDR3. Germline values: CDR1 SGHTA, CDR2 FQGNSA. The V gene lost 4 bases and the J gene lost 7 bases, with 11 bases spanning the gap. The CDR3 bases are TGTGCCAGCAGCTCAAATAGGAAGAATGAGCAGTTCTTC. Encoded protein: CASSSNRKNEQFF.

This clonotype was observed many times. J is TRBJ2-1 and V is TRBV12-3 or TRBV12-4; 8 nucleotides line up with TRBD2. J was trimmed by 4 bases and V by 5 bases; bases with no gene match: 7. The CDR3 covers 15 residues. In DNA form, the CDR3 reads TGTGCCAGCAGTCTCAGCGGGAGCGGATACAATGAGCAGTTCTTC. It specifies CASSLSGSGYNEQFF.

This clonotype came up many times. This rearrangement joins TRBV20-1 to TRBJ2-5; D gene unclear. The CDR3 has 10 amino acids. Germline CDR1 DFQATT, CDR2 SNEGSKA (reference sequence). V was clipped by 3 bases and J by 5 bases, with 4 bases between them. The CDR3 sequence is CSASPETQYF. The CDR3 DNA sequence: TGCAGTGCTAGTCCGGAGACCCAGTACTTC.

This clonotype was counted ten times or more. The CDR3 spells CASSQVPGERKDTQYF. The CDR3 DNA reads TGTGCCAGCAGCCAAGTACCGGGGGAGAGGAAAGATACGCAGTATTTT. This rearrangement joins TRBV4-2 to TRBJ2-3; D might be TRBD2 (6 bases). Trimming shortened V by 1 base and J by 5 bases, and 16 bases separated the two germline ends. Germline V gene sequence: CDR1 LGHNA, CDR2 YNFKEQ. The CDR3 contains 16 residues.

This clonotype has ten or more counts. The CDR3 DNA sequence: TGTGCCAGCAGCCGCGTAGGGGAAAAACTGTTTTTT. Translation: CASSRVGEKLFF. The chain has TRBV5-5 and TRBJ1-4; no clear D gene. The CDR3 is made up of 12 amino acids. Germline assignment: CDR1 SGHKS and CDR2 YYEKEE (reference sequence). Trimming took 4 bases from V and 8 from J, leaving 9 bases between them.

This clonotype occurred a few times. The genes are TRBV20-1 and TRBJ1-1, with TRBD1 matching 10 bases. The CDR3 loop spans 17 amino acids. The V segment lost 2 bases and the J segment 6 bases; nucleotides outside the gene matches: 15. Germline V CDR1 and CDR2: DFQATT, SNEGSKA (reference sequence). The CDR3 nucleotides read TGCAGTGCTAGAAGAGTCCCCTCCGGGACAGGGGTAGCTGAAGCTTTCTTT. Encoded protein: CSARRVPSGTGVAEAFF.

This clonotype was picked up many times. The chain uses TRBV4-2 and TRBJ2-4, with TRBD2 identical over 10 bases. Germline V gene sequence: CDR1 LGHNA, CDR2 YNFKEQ. The ends lost 3 bases at V and 6 bases at J; junction bases unmatched: 20. The CDR3 is 20 amino acids. The CDR3: CASSQADFGSGRAVGNIQYF. CDR3 coding DNA: TGTGCCAGCAGCCAGGCAGACTTTGGGAGCGGGAGGGCTGTAGGAAACATTCAGTACTTC.